What follows describes a single T cell receptor (beta chain). The record originates from a study of blood T cell repertoires in COVID-19. As for the study in general: The United States, Italy and Spain supplied acute and convalescent COVID-19 samples. T cells, B-cell-depleted T cells, or PBMCs provided the cDNA or gDNA that served as material.

Germline V gene sequence: CDR1 MDHEN, CDR2 SYDVKM. CDR3 length equals 15 residues. Trimming removed 5 bases from V and 5 bases from J, with 18 bases in between. Original analysis: Quantification of nucleated cells was approximated via reference gene primer amplification. This table comes from immunoSEQ multiplex PCR, and its TCRdb copy is limited to in-frame clones, with some not included. V and J calls and clone size are given by that table; D and trimming were obtained from the DNA. The data show approximately 130,000 clones, approximately 77% seen once. The TCR sequence derives from a man aged 80 or over with acute or convalescent COVID-19. The rearrangement links TRBV28 to TRBJ2-5, with a weak D call TRBD2 (6 bases). The sample consisted of peripheral blood. This CDR3 reads CASSPPGPGGETQYF. The CDR3 DNA reads as TGTGCCAGCAGTCCGCCGGGCCCCGGAGGGGAGACCCAGTACTTC.